This entry is about one TCR beta chain. Its antigen is as yet unknown. This record comes from a study of post-analysis software for immune sequencing data. About the research overall: Recorded subtypes: relapsing-remitting, secondary progressive, progressive-relapsing; some patients unannotated.

Study results and caveats: With TRBV5-6, TRBV5-1 and TRBV20-1 included, 5 or 6 TRBV segments were more frequent in patients than in controls. The F measure placed samples prepared in the same batch into strongly shared clusters. The normalized Chao1 diversity of multiple sclerosis patients was significantly lower than that of controls.

In germline, CDR1 is MNHEY, CDR2 SMNVEV (reference sequence). The V and J ends lost 4 bases and 6 bases respectively, with 19 bases between them. This CDR3 contains 16 residues. Unique-molecular-identifier-tagged TCR beta cDNA libraries were used. Researchers reported some 500,000 cDNA molecules coming from about 0.98 to 11 million T cells. MiXCR was run by TCRdb on the PCR reads, yielding one entry per CDR3 protein. The sample includes around 500,000 distinct CDR3 sequences, around a third seen only once; the top ten take 4.5% to 7.5%. The chain employs TRBV27 and TRBJ2-4; D uncertain. This TCR was recovered from a girl under 18 with multiple sclerosis. Sample: blood. The CDR3: CASSSPSRSRRNIQYF. CDR3 nucleotide sequence: TGTGCCAGCAGTTCCCCAAGCCGTTCGAGGAGAAACATTCAGTACTTC.